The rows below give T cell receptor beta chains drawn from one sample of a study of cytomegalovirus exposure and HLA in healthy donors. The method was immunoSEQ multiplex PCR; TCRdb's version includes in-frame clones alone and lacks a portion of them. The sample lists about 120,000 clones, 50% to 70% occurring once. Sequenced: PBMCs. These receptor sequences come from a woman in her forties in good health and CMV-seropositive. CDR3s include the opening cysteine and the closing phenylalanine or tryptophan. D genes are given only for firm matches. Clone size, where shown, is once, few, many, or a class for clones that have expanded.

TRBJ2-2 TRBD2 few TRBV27 TGTGCCAGCAGCCCAGTGGGGCGACTAGCCGGTCACACCGGGGAGCTGTTTTTT CASSPVGRLAGHTGELFF
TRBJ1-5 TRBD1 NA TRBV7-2 TGTGCCAGCAGCTTCTGGGGGGGACAGGTGAATCAGCCCCAGCATTTT CASSFWGGQVNQPQHF
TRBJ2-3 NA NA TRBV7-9 TGTGCCAGCAGCTATCCTCCCACAGATACGCAGTATTTT CASSYPPTDTQYF
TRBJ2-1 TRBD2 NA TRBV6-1 TGTGCCAGCAGGAGAGCGGGAGAAGGTGGTGAGCAGTTCTTC CASRRAGEGGEQFF
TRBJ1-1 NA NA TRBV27 TGTGCCAGCAGTCCCCCAGAGGCTTGGGCTGAAGCTTTCTTT CASSPPEAWAEAFF
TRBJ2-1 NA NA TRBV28 TGTGCCAGCAGTTCATCCTGGGACTTTAGCGACAATGAGCAGTTCTTC CASSSSWDFSDNEQFF
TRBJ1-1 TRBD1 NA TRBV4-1 TGCGCCAGCAGCTTGGGACAGGGAGGTGGTGAAGCTTTCTTT CASSLGQGGGEAFF
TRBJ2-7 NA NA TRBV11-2 TGTGCCAGCAGCACGGGACTGACCTACGAGCAGTACTTC CASSTGLTYEQYF
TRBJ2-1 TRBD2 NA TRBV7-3 TGTGCCAGCGGGCTTAGCGGGAGAAATAATGAGCAGTTCTTC CASGLSGRNNEQFF
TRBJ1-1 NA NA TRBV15 TGTGCCACCAGCAGAGATAGTCAGGAGAACACTGAAGCTTTCTTT CATSRDSQENTEAFF
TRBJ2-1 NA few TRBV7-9 TGTGCCAGCACCGAAATCAATCTAAGGGGGAACGATGAGCAGTTCTTC CASTEINLRGNDEQFF
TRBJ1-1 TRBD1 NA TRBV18 TGTGCCAGCTCGCCGGGACAGGGCTTTTTGGCTTTCTTT CASSPGQGFLAFF
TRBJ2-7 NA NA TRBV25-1 TGTGCCAGCTCCCCCCATGGGGGGACCAACCGAGCCTACGAGCAGTACTTC CASSPHGGTNRAYEQYF
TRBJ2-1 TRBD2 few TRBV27 TGTGCCAGCAGACCGAGCGGGAGGGTTTGGGATGAGCAGTTCTTC CASRPSGRVWDEQFF
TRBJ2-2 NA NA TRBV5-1 TGCGCCAGCAGCTGGATCGGGGTCGTCGCGAACACCGGGGAGCTGTTTTTT CASSWIGVVANTGELFF
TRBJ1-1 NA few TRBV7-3 TGTGCCAGCAGCTTATCAGTGAACACTGAAGCTTTCTTT CASSLSVNTEAFF
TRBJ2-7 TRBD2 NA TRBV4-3 TGCGCCAGCAGCCAAGATTATGGACTAGAGACCTACGAGCAGTACTTC CASSQDYGLETYEQYF
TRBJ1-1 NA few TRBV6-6 TGTGCCAGCAGTTACCCGACAGCCACTATCAACACTGAAGCTTTCTTT CASSYPTATINTEAFF
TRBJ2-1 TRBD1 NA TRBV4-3 TGCGCCAGCAGCCAACAGACTACAGGGGTTGGTATCAATGAGCAGTTCTTC CASSQQTTGVGINEQFF
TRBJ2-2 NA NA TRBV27 TGTGCCAGCAGTCCGTTAACCGGGGAGCTGTTTTTT CASSPLTGELFF
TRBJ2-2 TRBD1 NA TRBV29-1 TGCAGCGTCGCGACAGGGGAGGGGGAGCTGTTTTTT CSVATGEGELFF
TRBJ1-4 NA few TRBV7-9 TGTGCCAGCAGCTTAGCGCTAAAGGGACAAGGAGAACTGTTTTTT CASSLALKGQGELFF
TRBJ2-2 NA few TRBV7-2 TGTGCCAGCAGCTTACAGGTCGCCGGGGAGCTGTTTTTT CASSLQVAGELFF
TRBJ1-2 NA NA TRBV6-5 TGTGCCAGCAGTTACTCGATTGGGGGCGCCCACGGCTACACCTTC CASSYSIGGAHGYTF
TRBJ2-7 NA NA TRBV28 TGTGCCAGCAACTCGCAATATATGAGGGCGGAGGGTGAGTACGAGCAGTACTTC CASNSQYMRAEGEYEQYF
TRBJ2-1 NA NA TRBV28 TGTGCCAGCAGTTTATTACGCTTACAGGACAATGAGCAGTTCTTC CASSLLRLQDNEQFF
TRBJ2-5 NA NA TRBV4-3 TGCGCCAGCAGCCAAGCGTTTTCGGAGGGGGGGGAGACCCAGTACTTC CASSQAFSEGGETQYF
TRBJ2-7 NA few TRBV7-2 TGTGCCAGCAGCTTAGTAGGGGGAGGGAGCTCCTACGAGCAGTACTTC CASSLVGGGSSYEQYF
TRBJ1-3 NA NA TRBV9 TGTGCCAGCAGTGATTGGCTCTCTGGAAACACCATATATTTT CASSDWLSGNTIYF
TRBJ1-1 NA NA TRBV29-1 TGCAGCGTTAGGGGCACTGAAGCTTTCTTT CSVRGTEAFF
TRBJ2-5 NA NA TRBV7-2 TGTGCCAGCAGCTTAGGGCTGCAAGAGACCCAGTACTTC CASSLGLQETQYF
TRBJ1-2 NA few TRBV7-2 TGTGCCAGCAGTACCGGGGGGGGCACCTATGGCTACACCTTC CASSTGGGTYGYTF